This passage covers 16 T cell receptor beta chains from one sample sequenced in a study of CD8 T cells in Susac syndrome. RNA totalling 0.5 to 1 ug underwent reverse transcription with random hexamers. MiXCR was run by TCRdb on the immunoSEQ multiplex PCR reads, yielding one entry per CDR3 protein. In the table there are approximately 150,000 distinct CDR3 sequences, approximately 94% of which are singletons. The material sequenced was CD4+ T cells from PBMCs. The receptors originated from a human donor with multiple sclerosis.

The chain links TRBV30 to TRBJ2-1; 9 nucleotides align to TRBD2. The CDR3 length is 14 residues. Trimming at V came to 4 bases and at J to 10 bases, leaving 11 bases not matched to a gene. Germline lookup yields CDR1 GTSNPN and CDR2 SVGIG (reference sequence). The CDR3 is CAWNVPGLAEEQFF. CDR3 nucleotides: TGTGCCTGGAACGTCCCGGGACTAGCTGAGGAGCAGTTCTTC.

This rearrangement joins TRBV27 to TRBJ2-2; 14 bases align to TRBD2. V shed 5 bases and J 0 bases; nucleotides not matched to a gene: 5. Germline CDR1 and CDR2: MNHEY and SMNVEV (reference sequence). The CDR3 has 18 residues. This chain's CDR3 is CASSRGTSGSANTGELFF. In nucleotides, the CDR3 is TGTGCCAGCAGTAGGGGGACTAGCGGGAGCGCGAACACCGGGGAGCTGTTTTTT.

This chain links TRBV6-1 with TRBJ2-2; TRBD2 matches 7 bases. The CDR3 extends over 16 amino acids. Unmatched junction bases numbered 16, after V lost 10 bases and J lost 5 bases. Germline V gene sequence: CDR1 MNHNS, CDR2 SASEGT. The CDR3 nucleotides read TGTGCCACCTGGATAAGGGAGGGAGGGCGGACCGGGGAGCTGTTTTTT. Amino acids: CATWIREGGRTGELFF.

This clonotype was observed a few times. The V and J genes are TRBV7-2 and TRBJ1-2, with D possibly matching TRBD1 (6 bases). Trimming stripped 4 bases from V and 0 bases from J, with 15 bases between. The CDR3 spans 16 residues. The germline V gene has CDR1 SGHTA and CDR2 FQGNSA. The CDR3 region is CASSSPRDIANYGYTF. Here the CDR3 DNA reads TGTGCCAGCAGCTCCCCCCGGGACATAGCTAACTATGGCTACACCTTC.

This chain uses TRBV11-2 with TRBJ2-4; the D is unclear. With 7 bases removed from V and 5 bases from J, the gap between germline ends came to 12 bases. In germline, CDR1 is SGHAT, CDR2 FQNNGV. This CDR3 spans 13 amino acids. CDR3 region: CASNLDGENIQYF. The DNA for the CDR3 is TGTGCCAGCAACCTAGATGGGGAAAACATTCAGTACTTC.

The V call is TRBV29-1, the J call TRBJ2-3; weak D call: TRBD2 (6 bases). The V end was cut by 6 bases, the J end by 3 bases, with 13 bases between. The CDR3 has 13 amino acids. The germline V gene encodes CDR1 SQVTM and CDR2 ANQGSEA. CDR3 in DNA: TGCAGCGTCGACGACGGGGGAACAGATACGCAGTATTTT. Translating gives CSVDDGGTDTQYF.

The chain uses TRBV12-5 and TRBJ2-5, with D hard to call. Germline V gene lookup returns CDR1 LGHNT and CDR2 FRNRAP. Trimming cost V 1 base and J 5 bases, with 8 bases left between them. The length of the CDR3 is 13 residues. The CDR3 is CASGLDVQETQYF. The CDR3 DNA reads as TGTGCTAGTGGTTTGGACGTCCAGGAGACCCAGTACTTC.

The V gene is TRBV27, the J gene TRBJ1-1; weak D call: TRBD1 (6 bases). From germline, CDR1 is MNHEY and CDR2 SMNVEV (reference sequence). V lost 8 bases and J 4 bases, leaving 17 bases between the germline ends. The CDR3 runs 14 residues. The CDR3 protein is CASRKQGLSTEAFF. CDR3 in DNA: TGTGCCAGCCGAAAACAGGGTCTAAGCACTGAAGCTTTCTTT.

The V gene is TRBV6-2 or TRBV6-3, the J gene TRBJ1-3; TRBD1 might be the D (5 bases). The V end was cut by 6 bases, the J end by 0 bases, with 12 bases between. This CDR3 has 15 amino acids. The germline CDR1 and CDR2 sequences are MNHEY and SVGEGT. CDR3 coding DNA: TGTGCCAGCAGCCTGCGGGACGGCTCTGGAAACACCATATATTTT. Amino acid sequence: CASSLRDGSGNTIYF.

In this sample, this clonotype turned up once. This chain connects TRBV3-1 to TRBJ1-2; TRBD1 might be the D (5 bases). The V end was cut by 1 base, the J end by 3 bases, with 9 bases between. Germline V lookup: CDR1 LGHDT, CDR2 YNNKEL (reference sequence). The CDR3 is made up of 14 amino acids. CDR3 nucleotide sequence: TGTGCCAGCAGCCAAGTTGGAGGGGACTATGGCTACACCTTC. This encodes CASSQVGGDYGYTF.

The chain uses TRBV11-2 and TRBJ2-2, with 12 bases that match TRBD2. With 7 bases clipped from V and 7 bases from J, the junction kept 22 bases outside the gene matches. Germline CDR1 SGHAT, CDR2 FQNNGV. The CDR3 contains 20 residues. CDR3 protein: CASTNPPGLAGGPHNGELFF. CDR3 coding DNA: TGTGCCAGCACCAACCCTCCGGGGCTAGCGGGAGGGCCTCACAACGGGGAGCTGTTTTTT.

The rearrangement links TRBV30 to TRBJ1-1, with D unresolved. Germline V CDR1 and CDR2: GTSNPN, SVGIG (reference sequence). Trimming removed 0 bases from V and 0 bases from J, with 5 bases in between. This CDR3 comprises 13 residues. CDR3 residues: CAWSVRMNTEAFF. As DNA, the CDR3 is TGTGCCTGGAGTGTACGGATGAACACTGAAGCTTTCTTT. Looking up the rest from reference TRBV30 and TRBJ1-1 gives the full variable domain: SQTIHQWPATLVQPVGSPLSLECTVEGTSNPNLYWYRQAAGRGLQLLFYSVGIGQISSEVPQNLSASRPQDRQFILSSKKLLLSDSGFYLCAWSVRMNTEAFFGQGTRLTVV.

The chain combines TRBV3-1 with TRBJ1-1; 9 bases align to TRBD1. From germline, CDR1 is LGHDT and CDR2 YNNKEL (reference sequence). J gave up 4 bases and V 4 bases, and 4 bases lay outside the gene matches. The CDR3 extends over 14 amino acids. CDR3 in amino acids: CASSPSTGGTEAFF. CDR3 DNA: TGTGCCAGCAGCCCTTCGACAGGGGGCACTGAAGCTTTCTTT. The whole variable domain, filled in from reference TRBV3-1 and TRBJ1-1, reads DTAVSQTPKYLVTQMGNDKSIKCEQNLGHDTMYWYKQDSKKFLKIMFSYNNKELIINETVPNRFSPKSPDKAHLNLHINSLELGDSAVYFCASSPSTGGTEAFFGQGTRLTVV.

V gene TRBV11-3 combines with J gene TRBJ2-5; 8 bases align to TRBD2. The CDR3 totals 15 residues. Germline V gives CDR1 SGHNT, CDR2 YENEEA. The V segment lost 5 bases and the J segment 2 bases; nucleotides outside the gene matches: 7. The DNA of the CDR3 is TGTGCCAGCAGCCCCGGCGGGAGGCCACAAGAGACCCAGTACTTC. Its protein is CASSPGGRPQETQYF.

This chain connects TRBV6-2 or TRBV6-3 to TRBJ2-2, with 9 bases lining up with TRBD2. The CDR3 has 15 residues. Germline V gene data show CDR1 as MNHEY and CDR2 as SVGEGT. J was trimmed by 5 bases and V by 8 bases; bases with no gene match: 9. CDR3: CASDSGSLGTGELFF. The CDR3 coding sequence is TGTGCCAGCGATAGCGGGAGCCTGGGAACCGGGGAGCTGTTTTTT.

CDR3 residues: CAISQVATNEKLFF. The CDR3 DNA reads TGTGCCATCAGCCAAGTTGCAACTAATGAAAAACTGTTTTTT. The chain has TRBV10-3 and TRBJ1-4; D is undetermined. The V gene's germline CDR1 is ENHRY and CDR2 SYGVKD. V dropped 6 bases and J dropped 0 bases, with 8 bases sitting between them. CDR3 length: 14 amino acids.